Following are 22 T cell receptor beta chains from one sample sequenced in a study of OX40 agonist ivuxolimab in advanced cancers. Clones were sequenced by immunoSEQ multiplex PCR, and TCRdb holds only the in-frame ones, with some missing. The repertoire holds 30,000 to 45,000 clones, 75% to 90% seen once, with about a third in the top ten. The material sequenced was CD4+ or CD8+ T cells sorted from blood, taken in a trial of the OX40 agonist ivuxolimab. The origin of the receptors is an adult with an advanced solid tumor such as melanoma, head and neck, liver or kidney cancer.

The V gene is TRBV25-1, the J gene TRBJ1-1; D may be TRBD1 (5 bases). The CDR3 spans 13 residues. The V end was cut by 8 bases, the J end by 3 bases, with 13 bases between. From germline, CDR1 is MGHDK and CDR2 SYGVNS. CDR3 coding DNA: TGTGCCAGCGGGGCGGCAGATGACACTGAAGCTTTCTTT. This gives the protein CASGAADDTEAFF.

The rearrangement joins TRBV7-8 to TRBJ1-2, with D unclear. This CDR3 has 12 amino acids. V was clipped by 5 bases and J by 7 bases, with 11 bases between them. Germline V gene data show CDR1 as SGHVS and CDR2 as FQNEAQ. Here the CDR3 reads CASSPSSRGYTF. CDR3 nucleotides: TGTGCCAGCAGCCCGAGCAGCCGTGGCTACACCTTC.

The chain links TRBV19 to TRBJ2-3; 12 nucleotides agree with TRBD1. The trim removed 8 bases at V and 0 bases at J, leaving 9 bases unmatched. The germline CDR1 and CDR2 sequences are LNHDA and SQIVND (reference sequence). The CDR3 spans 17 residues. CDR3 in DNA: TGTGCCAGTGCCGGGACAGGGGGCTTCCTAAGCACAGATACGCAGTATTTT. Encoded protein: CASAGTGGFLSTDTQYF.

A single count supports this clone. CDR3 in amino acids: CASSYSRQGYGYTF. CDR3 DNA sequence: TGTGCCAGCAGTTACTCTCGGCAGGGCTATGGCTACACCTTC. This chain links TRBV6-5 with TRBJ1-2; TRBD1 might be the D (5 bases). Germline V gives CDR1 MNHEY, CDR2 SVGAGI. The CDR3 spans 14 residues. Trimming took off 0 bases at V and 4 bases at J, with 9 bases between the two ends.

Here the CDR3 DNA reads TGTGCCAGCAGTGAACTTCAGGGCCCCACCGGGGAGCTGTTTTTT. Its protein is CASSELQGPTGELFF. The chain couples TRBV6-1 to TRBJ2-2, with D maybe TRBD1 (5 bases). The CDR3 extends over 15 amino acids. V dropped 2 bases and J dropped 4 bases, with 11 bases sitting between them. Germline V gene data show CDR1 as MNHNS and CDR2 as SASEGT.

In the case of this clone: Other DNA variants within this sample encode the same CDR3. The genes are TRBV2 and TRBJ2-7; no definite D call. V lost 6 bases, J lost 3 bases, and 6 bases lay in between. The germline CDR1 and CDR2 sequences are SNHLY and FYNNEI. The CDR3 covers 11 residues. CDR3 coding DNA: TGTGCCAGCAGCCTTAGCTACGAGCAGTACTTC. It specifies CASSLSYEQYF. Together with reference TRBV2 and TRBJ2-7, the CDR3 gives the full variable domain: EPEVTQTPSHQVTQMGQEVILRCVPISNHLYFYWYRQILGQKVEFLVSFYNNEISEKSEIFDDQFSVERPDGSNFTLKIRSTKLEDSAMYFCASSLSYEQYFGPGTRLTVT.

V usage is TRBV10-3 and J usage is TRBJ2-3; D is perhaps TRBD1 (7 bases). Germline loops: CDR1 ENHRY, CDR2 SYGVKD. The CDR3 sequence is 15 residues long. Between the trimmed V and J ends, which lost 11 bases and 4 bases, there was a span of 22 bases. CDR3 coding DNA: TGTGCCTCCCTCTCTGGACAGGAGGGTTCAGATACGCAGTATTTT. Amino acids: CASLSGQEGSDTQYF.

The chain links TRBV7-3 to TRBJ2-1; 7 bases align to TRBD1. The CDR3 has 13 residues. Germline assignment: CDR1 SGHTA and CDR2 FQGTGA. The V gene end was trimmed by 3 bases and the J gene end by 5 bases; junction bases not matched to a gene: 1. The DNA for the CDR3 is TGTGCCAGCAGCTTGGGACAGAACAATGAGCAGTTCTTC. Translating it yields CASSLGQNNEQFF.

The chain links TRBV6-1 to TRBJ2-7; D might be TRBD1 (7 bases). CDR1 is MNHNS and CDR2 is SASEGT in the germline V gene. Trimming left V 4 bases short and J 0 bases short, with 16 bases between. CDR3 length: 16 residues. The CDR3 sequence is CASSGQGLLSSYEQYF. The CDR3 coding sequence is TGTGCCAGCAGTGGACAGGGACTGTTGAGCTCCTACGAGCAGTACTTC.

The J gene is TRBJ2-7, the V gene TRBV7-9, with a weak D call TRBD2 (5 bases). Germline V gives CDR1 SEHNR, CDR2 FQNEAQ (reference sequence). V was clipped by 4 bases and J by 5 bases, with 27 bases between them. The CDR3 covers 18 residues. The CDR3 is CASSSETGLGESGNEQYF. DNA for the CDR3: TGTGCCAGCAGCTCCGAGACCGGTCTCGGGGAGTCAGGAAACGAGCAGTACTTC.

The genes are TRBV11-1 and TRBJ2-1, with 7 bases lining up with TRBD1. The CDR3 runs 15 residues. Losses at the gene ends were 5 bases for V and 0 bases for J; bases not matched to a gene: 4. Germline values: CDR1 SGHAT, CDR2 FQDESV (reference sequence). CDR3 coding DNA: TGTGCCAGCAGCATACAGGGGAGCTCCTACAATGAGCAGTTCTTC. As protein: CASSIQGSSYNEQFF. The entire variable domain, with the rest obtained from reference TRBV11-1 and TRBJ2-1, is as follows: EAEVAQSPRYKITEKSQAVAFWCDPISGHATLYWYRQILGQGPELLVQFQDESVVDDSQLPKDRFSAERLKGVDSTLKIQPAELGDSAMYLCASSIQGSSYNEQFFGPGTRLTVL.

This clone was seen once. The chain joins TRBV30 to TRBJ1-4; 9 positions agree with TRBD1. Germline CDR1 reads GTSNPN; CDR2 reads SVGIG (reference sequence). V was pared by 0 bases and J by 7 bases, with 6 bases of the junction left unmatched. The CDR3 loop spans 15 amino acids. CDR3 DNA sequence: TGTGCCTGGAGTGTAAAGGGACAGGGTTCTGAAAAACTGTTTTTT. Translation gives CAWSVKGQGSEKLFF.

The chain combines TRBV9 with TRBJ1-5; the match to TRBD1 covers 10 bases. The junction had 4 bases not matched to a gene; V was cut back by 3 bases and J by 1 base. Germline values: CDR1 SGDLS, CDR2 YYNGEE. CDR3 size: 16 residues. The CDR3 here is CASSAGTGVSNQPQHF. In nucleotides, the CDR3 is TGTGCCAGCAGCGCCGGGACAGGGGTGAGCAATCAGCCCCAGCATTTT.

The CDR3 DNA reads TGTGCCAGCAGCCCCTCTAGAGAGCAGTACTTC. Its translation: CASSPSREQYF. The rearrangement joins TRBV7-9 to TRBJ2-7; D unclear. The CDR3 runs to 11 residues. CDR1 and CDR2 (germline): SEHNR, FQNEAQ (reference sequence). Trimming removed 5 bases at V and 7 bases at J, with 9 bases between.

The genes are TRBV19 and TRBJ2-7; TRBD1 aligns across 10 bases. Germline CDR1 reads LNHDA; CDR2 reads SQIVND (reference sequence). This CDR3 region has 14 residues. Trimming removed 4 bases from V and 5 bases from J; junction bases left unmatched: 5. CDR3 DNA: TGTGCCAGTAGTAGGGGACAGGGGATCAACGAGCAGTACTTC. Translated: CASSRGQGINEQYF.

This chain connects TRBV30 to TRBJ1-6; 7 nucleotides align to TRBD1. V gave up 0 bases and J gave up 7 bases; unmatched junction bases: 3. Germline CDR1 GTSNPN, CDR2 SVGIG (reference sequence). CDR3 length equals 14 residues. Here the CDR3 DNA reads TGTGCCTGGAGTGTCCCAGGGGGGAATTCACCCCTCCACTTT. This translates into CAWSVPGGNSPLHF.

This clone has only a few counts. J is TRBJ1-2 and V is TRBV19, with D hard to call. V was trimmed by 5 bases and J by 4 bases, leaving 14 bases between them. The CDR3 runs to 14 residues. Germline V lookup: CDR1 LNHDA, CDR2 SQIVND (reference sequence). CDR3 residues: CASSEDGEFYGYTF. CDR3 in DNA: TGTGCCAGTAGTGAAGACGGAGAATTCTATGGCTACACCTTC. Based on the CDR3 plus reference TRBV19 and TRBJ1-2, the full variable domain is DGGITQSPKYLFRKEGQNVTLSCEQNLNHDAMYWYRQDPGQGLRLIYYSQIVNDFQKGDIAEGYSVSREKKESFPLTVTSAQKNPTAFYLCASSEDGEFYGYTFGSGTRLTVV.

This chain uses TRBV5-6 with TRBJ1-2, with 8 bases matching TRBD1. This CDR3 has 14 amino acids. J lost 7 bases, V lost 3 bases, and 8 bases had no gene match. Germline V CDR1 and CDR2: SGHDT, YYEEEE. This CDR3 is CASSYGQGAGGYTF. The CDR3 DNA sequence: TGTGCCAGCAGCTACGGGCAGGGGGCGGGTGGCTACACCTTC. Variable domain in full (rest from reference TRBV5-6 and TRBJ1-2): DAGVTQSPTHLIKTRGQQVTLRCSPKSGHDTVSWYQQALGQGPQFIFQYYEEEERQRGNFPDRFSGHQFPNYSSELNVNALLLGDSALYLCASSYGQGAGGYTFGSGTRLTVV.

The rearrangement joins TRBV7-7 to TRBJ2-5; unclear D gene. Germline loops: CDR1 SSHAT, CDR2 FNYEAQ (reference sequence). V lost 2 bases and J 3 bases, leaving 13 bases between the germline ends. This CDR3 has 15 amino acids. The CDR3 spells CASSLWSGREETQYF. CDR3 in DNA: TGTGCCAGCAGCTTATGGTCCGGGCGAGAAGAGACCCAGTACTTC. Full variable domain (rest looked up from reference TRBV7-7 and TRBJ2-5): GAGVSQSPRYKVTKRGQDVTLRCDPISSHATLYWYQQALGQGPEFLTYFNYEAQPDKSGLPSDRFSAERPEGSISTLTIQRTEQRDSAMYRCASSLWSGREETQYFGPGTRLLVL.

This clone was observed a handful of times. At one of its ends the junction is not consistent with the germline gene, which may arise from a read error. V is TRBV27 and J is TRBJ2-1; 9 bases align to TRBD2. There are 15 residues in the CDR3. Germline V gene data show CDR1 as MNHEY and CDR2 as SMNVEV (reference sequence). The CDR3 loop reads CASSLWGSGSDEQFF. The CDR3, as DNA: TGTGCCAGCAGCTTATGGGGTAGCGGGAGTGATGAGCAGTTCTTC.

Notes on this clone: Other DNA sequences in this sample translate to the same CDR3. J is TRBJ2-1 and V is TRBV20-1, with D hard to call. The V end lost 0 bases, the J end lost 6 bases, and 3 bases lay between the germline ends. The CDR3 spans 11 residues. Germline V gene data show CDR1 as DFQATT and CDR2 as SNEGSKA (reference sequence). The CDR3 spells CSARDLNEQFF. The CDR3 DNA sequence: TGCAGTGCTAGAGACCTCAATGAGCAGTTCTTC.

As concerns this clone: The sample holds other DNA sequences that translate to the same CDR3. The chain has TRBV2 and TRBJ2-6; D remains ambiguous. The V gene lost 5 bases and the J gene lost 6 bases, with 17 bases spanning the gap. Per the germline V gene, CDR1 is SNHLY and CDR2 is FYNNEI. This CDR3 is 16 amino acids long. The CDR3 loop reads CASSYEQTPQANVLTF. CDR3 in DNA: TGTGCCAGCAGTTATGAGCAGACCCCCCAGGCCAACGTCCTGACTTTC.